The present T cell receptor beta chain was sequenced within a study of cytomegalovirus exposure and HLA in healthy donors. Findings and limits, study-wide: High specificity and sensitivity for cytomegalovirus status were reported for the classifier. In a later analysis, V- and J-gene trimming of beta chains associated with a DCLRE1C missense variant, replicated independently. Specific recognition of CMV antigens was confirmed in vitro for a few chains (all CMV-associated). Certain indistinguishable V segments, among them TRBV6-2 and TRBV6-3, were excluded.

Primers for the PCR totalled 60 Vbeta and 13 Jbeta. Profiled with immunoSEQ multiplex PCR; TCRdb holds only in-frame clones, not every one. The data contain roughly 200,000 clones, around 80% of them singletons. As regards this clone: No antigen is known for it.

Between the trimmed V and J ends, which lost 7 bases and 3 bases, there was a span of 9 bases. Germline CDR1 and CDR2: SQVTM and ANQGSEA. This CDR3 has 12 amino acids. The specimen was PBMCs. The source of this sequence is a man aged 25-45 years in good health and CMV-seronegative. The V and J genes are TRBV29-1 and TRBJ2-2; D perhaps matches TRBD2 (6 bases). In DNA, the CDR3 is TGCAGCGCTTCGGGGGACACCGGGGAGCTGTTTTTT. Residues: CSASGDTGELFF.